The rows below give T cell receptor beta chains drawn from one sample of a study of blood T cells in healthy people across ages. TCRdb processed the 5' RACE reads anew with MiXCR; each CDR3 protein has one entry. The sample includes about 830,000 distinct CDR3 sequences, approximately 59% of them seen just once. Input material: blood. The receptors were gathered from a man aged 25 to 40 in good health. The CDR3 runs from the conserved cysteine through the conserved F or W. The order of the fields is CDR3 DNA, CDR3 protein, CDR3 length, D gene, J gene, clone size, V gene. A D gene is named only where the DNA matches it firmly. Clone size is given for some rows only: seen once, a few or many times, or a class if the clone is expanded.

cdr3_nt: TGTGCCAGCAGCTTAGACTCCCTCGCCGGGGAGCTGTTTTTT; cdr3_aa: CASSLDSLAGELFF; cdr3_length: 14; d_call: -; j_call: TRBJ2-2; clone_size: -; v_call: TRBV7-3
cdr3_nt: TGTGCCACCAGCGACGCGCGGGGATATAATGAAAAACTGTTTTTT; cdr3_aa: CATSDARGYNEKLFF; cdr3_length: 15; d_call: -; j_call: TRBJ1-4; clone_size: -; v_call: TRBV15
cdr3_nt: TGTGCCAGCAGTACCGCCCGAGGGGAGACCCAGTACTTC; cdr3_aa: CASSTARGETQYF; cdr3_length: 13; d_call: -; j_call: TRBJ2-5; clone_size: few; v_call: TRBV6-6
cdr3_nt: TGCAGTGCAGACGAGGGGGTTAGCCGGACAGATACGCAGTATTTT; cdr3_aa: CSADEGVSRTDTQYF; cdr3_length: 15; d_call: -; j_call: TRBJ2-3; clone_size: -; v_call: TRBV20-1
cdr3_nt: TGTGCCAGCAGCCCCGACAGCCCCCGGGAGACCCAGTACTTC; cdr3_aa: CASSPDSPRETQYF; cdr3_length: 14; d_call: -; j_call: TRBJ2-5; clone_size: -; v_call: TRBV7-8
cdr3_nt: TGTGCCAGCCTTAGCGGGGGGGCCCGCACAGATACGCAGTATTTT; cdr3_aa: CASLSGGARTDTQYF; cdr3_length: 15; d_call: TRBD2; j_call: TRBJ2-3; clone_size: -; v_call: TRBV6-6
cdr3_nt: TGTGCCATCAGCCAGCGCGGGGAGGGGGAGACCCAGTACTTC; cdr3_aa: CAISQRGEGETQYF; cdr3_length: 14; d_call: TRBD2; j_call: TRBJ2-5; clone_size: -; v_call: TRBV10-3
cdr3_nt: TGTGCCAGCAGCTTAGGGGGGGGCCTCTACAATGAGCAGTTCTTC; cdr3_aa: CASSLGGGLYNEQFF; cdr3_length: 15; d_call: -; j_call: TRBJ2-1; clone_size: -; v_call: TRBV7-9
cdr3_nt: TGTGCCAGCAGACCAGACAGGGAATGGAACACCATATATTTT; cdr3_aa: CASRPDREWNTIYF; cdr3_length: 14; d_call: TRBD1; j_call: TRBJ1-3; clone_size: -; v_call: TRBV6-6
cdr3_nt: TGCGCCAGCAGCTTGGAACTAGCGCCAGAGACCCAGTACTTC; cdr3_aa: CASSLELAPETQYF; cdr3_length: 14; d_call: TRBD2; j_call: TRBJ2-5; clone_size: once; v_call: TRBV5-1
cdr3_nt: TGTGCCAGCAGCACCGGGACTAGTCACCATGAGCAGTTCTTC; cdr3_aa: CASSTGTSHHEQFF; cdr3_length: 14; d_call: TRBD2; j_call: TRBJ2-1; clone_size: -; v_call: TRBV7-6
cdr3_nt: TGTGCCAGCATAGGTTCGGGTGTTTACGAGCAGTACTTC; cdr3_aa: CASIGSGVYEQYF; cdr3_length: 13; d_call: -; j_call: TRBJ2-7; clone_size: -; v_call: TRBV5-5
cdr3_nt: TGTGCCAGCAGCTTCCGGGACAGGGGCGACGAGCAGTACTTC; cdr3_aa: CASSFRDRGDEQYF; cdr3_length: 14; d_call: TRBD1; j_call: TRBJ2-7; clone_size: -; v_call: TRBV7-9
cdr3_nt: TGTGCCAGCAGCTTAGGACTAGCGGGGGTAGATACGCAGTATTTT; cdr3_aa: CASSLGLAGVDTQYF; cdr3_length: 15; d_call: TRBD2; j_call: TRBJ2-3; clone_size: -; v_call: TRBV7-3
cdr3_nt: TGCAGCGTTGATTCCGGGAGCACAGATACGCAGTATTTT; cdr3_aa: CSVDSGSTDTQYF; cdr3_length: 13; d_call: -; j_call: TRBJ2-3; clone_size: -; v_call: TRBV29-1
cdr3_nt: TGTGCCAGCAGCTCTGCCCTGTACAATGAGCAGTTCTTC; cdr3_aa: CASSSALYNEQFF; cdr3_length: 13; d_call: -; j_call: TRBJ2-1; clone_size: -; v_call: TRBV11-2
cdr3_nt: TGCAGTGCTAGGGGAGACAGGGCTCGCAATCAGCCCCAGCATTTT; cdr3_aa: CSARGDRARNQPQHF; cdr3_length: 15; d_call: TRBD1; j_call: TRBJ1-5; clone_size: few; v_call: TRBV20-1
cdr3_nt: TGTGCCAGCAGCCAAGAAGGGAAGACCCAGTACTTC; cdr3_aa: CASSQEGKTQYF; cdr3_length: 12; d_call: -; j_call: TRBJ2-5; clone_size: few; v_call: TRBV3-1
cdr3_nt: TGTGCCAGCAGCTTCGGGACAGAGTACAATGAGCAGTTCTTC; cdr3_aa: CASSFGTEYNEQFF; cdr3_length: 14; d_call: TRBD1; j_call: TRBJ2-1; clone_size: -; v_call: TRBV7-2
cdr3_nt: TGCAGTGCTAAGCAAAGCTGGGGGAGCTCCTACAATGAGCAGTTCTTC; cdr3_aa: CSAKQSWGSSYNEQFF; cdr3_length: 16; d_call: -; j_call: TRBJ2-1; clone_size: -; v_call: TRBV20-1
cdr3_nt: TGTGCCAGCAGCTTCGCGACTGAGCAGTACTTC; cdr3_aa: CASSFATEQYF; cdr3_length: 11; d_call: -; j_call: TRBJ2-4; clone_size: -; v_call: TRBV7-2
cdr3_nt: TGCAGTGCGAGTCCTTGGGGCACAGATACGCAGTATTTT; cdr3_aa: CSASPWGTDTQYF; cdr3_length: 13; d_call: -; j_call: TRBJ2-3; clone_size: few; v_call: TRBV20-1
cdr3_nt: TGTGCCATCAGTGAGTCCGGTGGGGGAGAAGTCCAAGAGACCCAGTACTTC; cdr3_aa: CAISESGGGEVQETQYF; cdr3_length: 17; d_call: -; j_call: TRBJ2-5; clone_size: many; v_call: TRBV10-3
cdr3_nt: TGTGCCAGCAGTTGGCAAGCCGGGGTCAGCTATGGCTACACCTTC; cdr3_aa: CASSWQAGVSYGYTF; cdr3_length: 15; d_call: -; j_call: TRBJ1-2; clone_size: -; v_call: TRBV12-3/TRBV12-4
cdr3_nt: TGTGCCAGCAGTTACTCTCTGGACACAGATACGCAGTATTTT; cdr3_aa: CASSYSLDTDTQYF; cdr3_length: 14; d_call: -; j_call: TRBJ2-3; clone_size: many; v_call: TRBV6-6
cdr3_nt: TGTGCCATCAGTGTGGGTCTAGCGGGTGATACGCAGTATTTT; cdr3_aa: CAISVGLAGDTQYF; cdr3_length: 14; d_call: TRBD2; j_call: TRBJ2-3; clone_size: -; v_call: TRBV10-3